The source of this T cell receptor beta chain is a study of blood T cells in healthy people across ages. It was with a sample-barcoded 5' primer and a J-beta primer mix that a second PCR of about 6 to 12 cycles was run. Tagging of each cDNA molecule was performed by a template-switch adaptor with 12 random nucleotides. One entry per CDR3 protein, called by TCRdb with MiXCR from the 5' RACE reads. The sample has over 750,000 distinct CDR3 sequences, 25% seen once. This CDR3 contains 15 residues. Per the germline V gene, CDR1 is MNHEY and CDR2 is SMNVEV (reference sequence). This clonotype was counted once. This same sample was also taken into another study, of T cells of mothers and their children. This second report adds: Among related mother-child pairs, overlap was slightly higher than in unrelated pairs, though not significantly.

The chain combines TRBV27 with TRBJ2-1, with 7 bases identical to TRBD2. The tail of the sequence fits TRBJ2-7 better, so the J call may be wrong. The TCR originated in a boy younger than 18 in good health. Material: blood. The CDR3 sequence: CASSPLRGDSYEQYF. CDR3 DNA: TGTGCCAGCAGTCCGCTCCGGGGGGACTCCTACGAGCAGTACTTC.